This T cell receptor (beta chain) is drawn from a study of CD8+CD57+ T cells in acquired aplastic anemia. Overall study: Sorted CD4+ plus CD8+ cells gave DNA averaging roughly 3.5 ug.

Overall study results and limits: Common to patients and controls were approximately 30 CD8+ CDR3 sequences.

Details on this clonotype: Its antigen is unidentified.

Genomic DNA, the template, was used for profiling of the TCR beta VDJ and CDR3. MiXCR, applied by TCRdb to the reads, yields one record per CDR3 protein. The sample consists of about 150,000 distinct CDR3 sequences, approximately 52% of them appearing once. The CDR3 length is 15 residues. Germline CDR1 and CDR2: SGHRS and YFSETQ. V was pared by 4 bases and J by 2 bases, with 16 bases between. By flow cytometry, patients selected for sequencing had shown an expansion of CD8+CD57+ cells. This receptor was identified in a human donor with aplastic anemia. The sample taken for sequencing was sorted CD4+, CD8+, or CD8+CD57+ T cells (not recorded which) from PBMCs. The chain recombines TRBV5-1 with TRBJ2-7, with D perhaps matching TRBD2 (7 bases). CDR3: CASSGKGGGPYEQYF. The CDR3 DNA follows: TGCGCCAGCAGCGGAAAGGGCGGGGGCCCCTACGAGCAGTACTTC.